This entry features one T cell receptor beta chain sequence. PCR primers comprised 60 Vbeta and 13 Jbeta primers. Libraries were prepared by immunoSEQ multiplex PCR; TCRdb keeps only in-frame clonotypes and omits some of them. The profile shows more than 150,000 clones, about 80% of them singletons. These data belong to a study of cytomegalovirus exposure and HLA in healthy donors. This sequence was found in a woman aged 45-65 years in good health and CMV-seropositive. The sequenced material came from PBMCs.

CDR3 loop: CASSQAPGVNQPQHF. CDR3 DNA sequence: TGTGCCAGCAGCCAGGCCCCAGGGGTTAATCAGCCCCAGCATTTT. The V and J genes are TRBV11-2 and TRBJ1-5; a possible D gene is TRBD1 (6 bases). V gave up 5 bases and J gave up 4 bases, with 15 bases separating them. Germline V lookup: CDR1 SGHAT, CDR2 FQNNGV. The CDR3 sequence is 15 residues long.